The 7 T cell receptor beta chains below all came from one sample that was sequenced in a study of T cells in women clearing cervical HPV infection. Generated by immunoSEQ multiplex PCR, the TCRdb table keeps only in-frame clones and is missing some. In total, the table holds under 50,000 clones. The material sequenced was blood buffy coat. Every receptor here comes from a woman between 18 and 70 years old with a cervical HPV16 infection that either progressed to CIN3+ or cleared (not recorded which).

The CDR3 loop is CASSYIGVGETEAFF. CDR3 DNA (partial): TGTGCCAGCAGTTACATCGGGGTTGGGGAGACTGAA. The V and J genes are TRBV6-2 or TRBV6-3 and TRBJ1-1; D uncertain. With the read ending 3 residues before the CDR3 end, the germline J gene is used to fill in that end. V was trimmed by 2 bases and J by 5 bases, leaving 15 bases between them. The CDR3 is 15 residues long. Germline loops: CDR1 MNHEY, CDR2 SVGEGT.

Details on this clone: The CDR3 end lies 3 residues beyond the end of the read and is filled in from the germline J gene. The chain combines TRBV30 with TRBJ1-5, with TRBD1 identical over 9 bases. Per germline, CDR1 GTSNPN and CDR2 SVGIG (reference sequence). The CDR3 has 13 residues. CDR3 sequence: CAWSVGQGSPQHF. The DNA read from the CDR3 is TGTGCCTGGAGTGTGGGACAGGGTAGCCCC.

Of note for this clone: The sequence runs out 3 residues before the end of the CDR3; the remainder is reconstructed from the germline J gene. The genes are TRBV18 and TRBJ1-2; tentative D call: TRBD1 (5 bases). From germline, CDR1 is KGHSH and CDR2 LQKENI. The CDR3 length is 16 residues. CDR3 sequence: CASSPPGLARKDDYTF. The CDR3 bases that were read are TGTGCCAGCTCACCACCGGGACTAGCCAGAAAGGATGAC. The full variable domain, rest sourced from reference TRBV18 and TRBJ1-2, is NAGVMQNPRHLVRRRGQEARLRCSPMKGHSHVYWYRQLPEEGLKFMVYLQKENIIDESGMPKERFSAEFPKEGPSILRIQQVVRGDSAAYFCASSPPGLARKDDYTFGSGTRLTVV.

As regards this clone: The read gets to within 3 residues of the CDR3 end, and the germline J gene fills in the rest. The genes are TRBV29-1 and TRBJ2-3, with 13 nucleotides matching TRBD2. Germline V gives CDR1 SQVTM, CDR2 ANQGSEA. CDR3 size: 14 residues. With 7 bases clipped from V and 2 bases from J, the junction kept 3 bases outside the gene matches. The sequenced part of the CDR3 DNA is TGCAGCGGAACTAGCGGGAGGGCCACAGATACG. Residues: CSGTSGRATDT. Given in full, the CDR3 is CSGTSGRATDTQYF.

As concerns this clone: The read ends 3 residues shy of where the CDR3 ends; the end is completed using the germline J gene. The chain is built from TRBV11-2 and TRBJ2-1; D is unresolved. CDR3 size: 13 residues. The germline CDR1 and CDR2 sequences are SGHAT and FQNNGV. Trimming shortened V by 3 bases and J by 7 bases, and 10 bases separated the two germline ends. CDR3 DNA, as far as it was read: TGTGCCAGCAGCTTTCCAGTCTCAAATGAG. This translates into CASSFPVSNE. The whole CDR3 protein reads CASSFPVSNEQFF.

Concerning this clone: The read terminates 3 residues ahead of where the CDR3 ends, so the germline J gene completes it. The rearrangement joins TRBV5-1 to TRBJ2-3; perhaps TRBD1 as D (5 bases). Germline-derived CDR1 and CDR2 are SGHRS and YFSETQ. Trimming pared 0 bases from V and 2 bases from J, leaving 10 bases between. The length of the CDR3 is 15 residues. CDR3 DNA (partial): TGCGCCAGCAGCTTGGTTTCAGGGAACACAGATACG. This gives the protein CASSLVSGNTDT. The CDR3, in full, reads CASSLVSGNTDTQYF. The whole variable domain, remainder taken from reference TRBV5-1 and TRBJ2-3, is KAGVTQTPRYLIKTRGQQVTLSCSPISGHRSVSWYQQTPGQGLQFLFEYFSETQRNKGNFPGRFSGRQFSNSRSEMNVSTLELGDSALYLCASSLVSGNTDTQYFGPGTRLTVL.

The CDR3 sequence is CASSIWGESGELFF. CDR3 DNA (partial): TGTGCCAGTAGTATATGGGGGGAGTCCGGGGAG. The gene calls are TRBV19 and TRBJ2-2; D perhaps matches TRBD2 (6 bases). The read gets to within 3 residues of the CDR3 end, and the germline J gene fills in the rest. V lost 2 bases and J lost 6, with 10 bases in between. CDR3 length: 14 amino acids. Germline V gives CDR1 LNHDA, CDR2 SQIVND (reference sequence).